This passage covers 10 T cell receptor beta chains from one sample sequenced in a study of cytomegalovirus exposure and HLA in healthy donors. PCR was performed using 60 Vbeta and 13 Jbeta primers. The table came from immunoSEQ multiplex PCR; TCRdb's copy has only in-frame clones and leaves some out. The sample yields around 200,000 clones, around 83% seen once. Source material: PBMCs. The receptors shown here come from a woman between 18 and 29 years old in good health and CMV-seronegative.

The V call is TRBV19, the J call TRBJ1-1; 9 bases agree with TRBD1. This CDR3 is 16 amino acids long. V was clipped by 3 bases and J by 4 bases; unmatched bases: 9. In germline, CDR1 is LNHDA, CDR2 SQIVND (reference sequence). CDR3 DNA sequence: TGTGCCAGTAGTATGCTACCGGGACAGGGTTTCACTGAAGCTTTCTTT. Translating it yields CASSMLPGQGFTEAFF.

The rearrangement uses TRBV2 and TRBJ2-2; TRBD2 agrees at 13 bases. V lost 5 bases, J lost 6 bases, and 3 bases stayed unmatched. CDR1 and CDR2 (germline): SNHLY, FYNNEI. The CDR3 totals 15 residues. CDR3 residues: CASSYGLAGAGELFF. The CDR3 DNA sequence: TGTGCCAGCAGTTACGGACTAGCGGGAGCCGGGGAGCTGTTTTTT.

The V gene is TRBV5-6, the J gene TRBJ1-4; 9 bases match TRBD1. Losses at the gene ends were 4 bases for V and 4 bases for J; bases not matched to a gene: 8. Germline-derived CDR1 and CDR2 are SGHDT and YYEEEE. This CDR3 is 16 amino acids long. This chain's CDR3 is CASSLISGQGNEKLFF. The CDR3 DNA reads TGTGCCAGCAGCCTAATTTCGGGACAGGGTAATGAAAAACTGTTTTTT.

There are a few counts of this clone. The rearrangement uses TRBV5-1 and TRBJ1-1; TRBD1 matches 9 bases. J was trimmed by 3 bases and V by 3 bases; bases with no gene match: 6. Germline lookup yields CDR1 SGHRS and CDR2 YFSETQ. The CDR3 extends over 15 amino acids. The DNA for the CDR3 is TGCGCCAGCAGCTCCCAACGACAGGGGGACACTGAAGCTTTCTTT. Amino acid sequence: CASSSQRQGDTEAFF.

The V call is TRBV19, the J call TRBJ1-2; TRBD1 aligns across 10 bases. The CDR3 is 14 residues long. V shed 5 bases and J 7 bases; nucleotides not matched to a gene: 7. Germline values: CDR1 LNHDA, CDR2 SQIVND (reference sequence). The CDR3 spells CASSAGTGVGGYTF. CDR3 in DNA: TGTGCCAGTAGTGCCGGGACAGGGGTTGGTGGCTACACCTTC.

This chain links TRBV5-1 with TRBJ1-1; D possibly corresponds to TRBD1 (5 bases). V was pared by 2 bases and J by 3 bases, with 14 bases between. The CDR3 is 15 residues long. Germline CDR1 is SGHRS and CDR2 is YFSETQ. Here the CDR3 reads CASSFQGGSDTEAFF. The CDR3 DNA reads TGCGCCAGCAGCTTTCAGGGTGGGTCGGACACTGAAGCTTTCTTT.

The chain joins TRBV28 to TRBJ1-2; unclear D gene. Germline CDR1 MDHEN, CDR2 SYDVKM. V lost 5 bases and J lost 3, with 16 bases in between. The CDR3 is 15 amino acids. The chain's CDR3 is CASSRRREEHYGYTF. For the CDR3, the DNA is TGTGCCAGCAGTCGCCGTAGGGAGGAGCACTATGGCTACACCTTC.

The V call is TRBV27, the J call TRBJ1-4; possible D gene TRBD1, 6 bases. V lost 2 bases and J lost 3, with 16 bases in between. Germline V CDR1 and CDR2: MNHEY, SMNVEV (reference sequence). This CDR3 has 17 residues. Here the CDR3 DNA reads TGTGCCAGCAGTTTACAGGGGCCCCTTACATCTAATGAAAAACTGTTTTTT. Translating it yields CASSLQGPLTSNEKLFF.

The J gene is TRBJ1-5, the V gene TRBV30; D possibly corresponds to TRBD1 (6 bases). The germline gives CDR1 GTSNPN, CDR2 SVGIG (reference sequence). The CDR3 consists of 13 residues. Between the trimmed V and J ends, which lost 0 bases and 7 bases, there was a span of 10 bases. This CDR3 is CAWSVEGEQPQHF. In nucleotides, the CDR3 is TGTGCCTGGAGTGTTGAGGGGGAGCAGCCCCAGCATTTT.

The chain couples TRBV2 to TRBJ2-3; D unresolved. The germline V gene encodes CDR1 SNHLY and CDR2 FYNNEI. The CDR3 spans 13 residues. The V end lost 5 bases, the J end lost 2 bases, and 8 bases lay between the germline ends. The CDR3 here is CASSRQPTDTQYF. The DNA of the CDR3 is TGTGCCAGCAGTCGACAACCCACAGATACGCAGTATTTT.